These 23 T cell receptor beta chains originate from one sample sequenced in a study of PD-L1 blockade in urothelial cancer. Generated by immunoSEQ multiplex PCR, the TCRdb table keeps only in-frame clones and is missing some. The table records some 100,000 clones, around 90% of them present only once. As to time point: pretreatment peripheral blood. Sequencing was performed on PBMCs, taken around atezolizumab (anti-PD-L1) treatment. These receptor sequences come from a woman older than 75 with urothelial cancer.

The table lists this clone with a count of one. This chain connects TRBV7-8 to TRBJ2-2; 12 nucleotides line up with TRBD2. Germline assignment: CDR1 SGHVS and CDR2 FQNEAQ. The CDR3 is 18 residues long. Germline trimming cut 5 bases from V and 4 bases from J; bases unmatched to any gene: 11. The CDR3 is CASSPERLAGVVTGELFF. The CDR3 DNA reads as TGTGCCAGCAGCCCCGAACGACTAGCGGGAGTGGTCACCGGGGAGCTGTTTTTT.

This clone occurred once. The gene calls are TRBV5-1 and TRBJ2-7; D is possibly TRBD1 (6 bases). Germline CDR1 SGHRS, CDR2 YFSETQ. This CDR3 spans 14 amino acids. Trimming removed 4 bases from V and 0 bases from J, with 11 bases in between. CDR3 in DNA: TGCGCCAGCAGCGGCGACAGGTACTCCTACGAGCAGTACTTC. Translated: CASSGDRYSYEQYF.

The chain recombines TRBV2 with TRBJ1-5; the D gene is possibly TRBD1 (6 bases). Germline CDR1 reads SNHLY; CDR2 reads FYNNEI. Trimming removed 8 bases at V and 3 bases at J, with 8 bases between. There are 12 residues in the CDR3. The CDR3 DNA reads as TGTGCCAGCCAGGGGTCCAATCAGCCCCAGCATTTT. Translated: CASQGSNQPQHF.

CDR3 bases: TGTGCCAGCAGTATAGCGGGAGGGCCCTCGAATGAGCAGTTCTTC. This translates into CASSIAGGPSNEQFF. The chain combines TRBV27 with TRBJ2-1, with 11 bases aligning to TRBD2. The germline gives CDR1 MNHEY, CDR2 SMNVEV (reference sequence). Germline trimming cut 5 bases from V and 7 bases from J; bases unmatched to any gene: 7. The CDR3 spans 15 residues.

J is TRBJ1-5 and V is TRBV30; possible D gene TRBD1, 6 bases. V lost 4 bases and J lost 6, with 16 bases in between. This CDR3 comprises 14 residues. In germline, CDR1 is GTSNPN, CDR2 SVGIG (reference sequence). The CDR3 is CAWTEQGVGQPQHF. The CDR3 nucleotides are TGTGCCTGGACTGAACAGGGTGTCGGTCAGCCCCAGCATTTT.

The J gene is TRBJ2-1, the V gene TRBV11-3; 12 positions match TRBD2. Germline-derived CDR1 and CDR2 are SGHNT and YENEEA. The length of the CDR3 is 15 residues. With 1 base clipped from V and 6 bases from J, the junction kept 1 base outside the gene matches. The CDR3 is CASSLVTSGSNEQFF. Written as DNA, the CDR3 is TGTGCCAGCAGCTTAGTGACTAGCGGGAGCAATGAGCAGTTCTTC.

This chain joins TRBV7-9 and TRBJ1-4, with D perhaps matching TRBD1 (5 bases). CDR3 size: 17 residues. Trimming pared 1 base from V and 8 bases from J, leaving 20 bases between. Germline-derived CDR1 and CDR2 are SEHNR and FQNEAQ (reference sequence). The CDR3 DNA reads TGTGCCAGCAGCTTAGGGGCGACAGCGAAAAACTACGAAAAACTGTTTTTT. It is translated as CASSLGATAKNYEKLFF.

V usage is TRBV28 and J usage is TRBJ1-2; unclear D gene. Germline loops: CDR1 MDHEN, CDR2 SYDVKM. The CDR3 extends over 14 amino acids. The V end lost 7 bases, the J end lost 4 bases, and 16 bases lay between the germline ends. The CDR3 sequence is CASIDAPGLYGYTF. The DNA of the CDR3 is TGTGCCAGCATCGATGCCCCCGGACTCTATGGCTACACCTTC.

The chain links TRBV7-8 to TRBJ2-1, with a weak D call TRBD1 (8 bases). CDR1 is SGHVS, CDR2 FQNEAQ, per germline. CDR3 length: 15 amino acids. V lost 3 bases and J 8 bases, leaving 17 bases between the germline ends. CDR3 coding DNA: TGTGCCAGCAGCTTGCGACAGGGGAGGGTCGATGAGCAGTTCTTC. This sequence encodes CASSLRQGRVDEQFF.

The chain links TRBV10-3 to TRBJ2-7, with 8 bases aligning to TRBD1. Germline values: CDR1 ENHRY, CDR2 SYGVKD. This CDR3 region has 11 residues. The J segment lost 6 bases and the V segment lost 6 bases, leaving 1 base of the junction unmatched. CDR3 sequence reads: CAIRTGAEQYF. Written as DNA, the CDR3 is TGTGCCATCAGGACAGGGGCCGAGCAGTACTTC.

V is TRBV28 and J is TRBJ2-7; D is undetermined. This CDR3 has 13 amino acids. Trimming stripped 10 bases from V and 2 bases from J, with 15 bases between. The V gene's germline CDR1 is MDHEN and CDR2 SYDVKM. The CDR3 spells CATTKEQPYEQYF. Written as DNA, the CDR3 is TGTGCCACTACAAAAGAACAGCCCTACGAGCAGTACTTC.

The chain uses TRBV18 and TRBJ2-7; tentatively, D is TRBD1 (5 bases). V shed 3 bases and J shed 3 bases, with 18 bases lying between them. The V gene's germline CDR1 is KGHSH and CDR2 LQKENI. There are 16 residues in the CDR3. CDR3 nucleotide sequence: TGTGCCAGCTCACCCCGTGCAGGGCCAGCTGACTACGAGCAGTACTTC. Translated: CASSPRAGPADYEQYF.

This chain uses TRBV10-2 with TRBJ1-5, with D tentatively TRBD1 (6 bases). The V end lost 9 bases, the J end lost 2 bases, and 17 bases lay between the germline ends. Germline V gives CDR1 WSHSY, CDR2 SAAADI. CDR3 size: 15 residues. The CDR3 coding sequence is TGCGCCAGTCGAGGGGGGGCCGGTGGCAATCAGCCCCAGCATTTT. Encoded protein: CASRGGAGGNQPQHF.

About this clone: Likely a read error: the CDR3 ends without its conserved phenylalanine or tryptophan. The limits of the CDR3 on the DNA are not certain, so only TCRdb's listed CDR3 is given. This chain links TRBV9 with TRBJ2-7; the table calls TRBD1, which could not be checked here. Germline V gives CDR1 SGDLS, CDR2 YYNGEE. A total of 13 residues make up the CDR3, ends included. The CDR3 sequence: CASSVGEWGNGGL.

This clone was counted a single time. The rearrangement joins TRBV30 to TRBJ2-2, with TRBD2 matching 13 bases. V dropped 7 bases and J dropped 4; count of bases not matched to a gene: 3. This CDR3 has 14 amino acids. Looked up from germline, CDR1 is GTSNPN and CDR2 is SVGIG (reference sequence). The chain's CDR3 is CALTSGRFTGELFF. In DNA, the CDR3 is TGTGCCTTGACTAGCGGGAGGTTCACCGGGGAGCTGTTTTTT. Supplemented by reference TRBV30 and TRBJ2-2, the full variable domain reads SQTIHQWPATLVQPVGSPLSLECTVEGTSNPNLYWYRQAAGRGLQLLFYSVGIGQISSEVPQNLSASRPQDRQFILSSKKLLLSDSGFYLCALTSGRFTGELFFGEGSRLTVL.

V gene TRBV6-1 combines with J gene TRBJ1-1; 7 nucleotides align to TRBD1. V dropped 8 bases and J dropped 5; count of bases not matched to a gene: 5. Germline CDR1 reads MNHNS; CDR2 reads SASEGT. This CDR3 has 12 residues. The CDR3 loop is CASVTGRTEAFF. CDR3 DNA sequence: TGTGCCAGCGTGACAGGGCGGACTGAAGCTTTCTTT.

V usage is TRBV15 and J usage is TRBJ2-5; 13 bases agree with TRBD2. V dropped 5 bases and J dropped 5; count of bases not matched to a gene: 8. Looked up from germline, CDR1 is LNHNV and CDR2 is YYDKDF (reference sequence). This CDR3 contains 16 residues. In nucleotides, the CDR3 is TGTGCCACCAGCCCTCGACTAGCGGGAGGCGGTGAGACCCAGTACTTC. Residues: CATSPRLAGGGETQYF.

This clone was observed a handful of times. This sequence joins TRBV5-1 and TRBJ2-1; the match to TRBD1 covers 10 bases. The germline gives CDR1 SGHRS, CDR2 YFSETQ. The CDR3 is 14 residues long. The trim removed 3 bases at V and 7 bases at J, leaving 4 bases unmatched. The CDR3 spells CASSSGTGVNEQFF. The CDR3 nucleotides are TGCGCCAGCAGCTCCGGGACAGGGGTGAATGAGCAGTTCTTC. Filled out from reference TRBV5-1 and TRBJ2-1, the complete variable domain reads KAGVTQTPRYLIKTRGQQVTLSCSPISGHRSVSWYQQTPGQGLQFLFEYFSETQRNKGNFPGRFSGRQFSNSRSEMNVSTLELGDSALYLCASSSGTGVNEQFFGPGTRLTVL.

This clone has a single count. The CDR3 DNA reads as TGTGCCAGCAGGAGGGACACGATAACCTACGAGCAGTACTTC. Encoded protein: CASRRDTITYEQYF. The chain has TRBV6-4 and TRBJ2-7, with D perhaps matching TRBD1 (6 bases). Trimming took off 6 bases at V and 2 bases at J, with 14 bases between the two ends. The CDR3 sequence is 14 residues long. Germline V lookup: CDR1 MRHNA, CDR2 SNTAGT.

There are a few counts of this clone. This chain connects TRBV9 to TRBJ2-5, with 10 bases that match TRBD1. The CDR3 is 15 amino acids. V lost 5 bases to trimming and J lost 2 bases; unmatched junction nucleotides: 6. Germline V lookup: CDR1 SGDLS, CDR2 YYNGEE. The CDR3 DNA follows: TGTGCCAGCAGTGGGACAGGGGATCTGCAAGAGACCCAGTACTTC. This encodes CASSGTGDLQETQYF.

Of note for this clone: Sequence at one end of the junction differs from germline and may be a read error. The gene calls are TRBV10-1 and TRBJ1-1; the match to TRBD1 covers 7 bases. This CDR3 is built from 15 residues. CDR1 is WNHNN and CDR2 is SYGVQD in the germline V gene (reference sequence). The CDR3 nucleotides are TGCGCCAGCAGTGATCCCCAGGGGGGAAGCACTAAAGCTTTCTTT. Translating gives CASSDPQGGSTKAFF.

CDR3 residues: CASRPGQVENQPQHF. CDR3 coding DNA: TGCGCCAGCAGACCAGGACAGGTTGAAAATCAGCCCCAGCATTTT. J is TRBJ1-5 and V is TRBV5-1; 7 bases are shared with TRBD1. Germline CDR1 reads SGHRS; CDR2 reads YFSETQ. The CDR3 runs 15 residues. Unmatched junction bases numbered 9, after V lost 5 bases and J lost 4 bases.

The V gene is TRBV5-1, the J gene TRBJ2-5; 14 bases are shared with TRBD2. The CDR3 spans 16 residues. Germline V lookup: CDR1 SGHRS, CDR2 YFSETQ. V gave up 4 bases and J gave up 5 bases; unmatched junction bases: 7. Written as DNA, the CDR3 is TGCGCCAGCAGCCCCAGACTAGCGGGAGGGTCCGAGACCCAGTACTTC. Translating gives CASSPRLAGGSETQYF.